This TCR beta chain was captured by sequencing in a study of blood T cell repertoires in COVID-19 (TCRdb year 2020). A note on the overall study: Collaborator samples came from the United States, Italy and Spain and covered acute and convalescent phases of COVID-19. The prospective study material was composed of cDNA or gDNA derived from T cells, B-cell-depleted T cells, or PBMCs. Subjects who had been exposed to COVID-19, were actively infected with it, or had recovered from it provided the deeply sampled blood TCRbeta repertoires that made up the dataset. A freely available public database, intended as a resource for researchers studying the immune response to SARS-CoV-2, is where the repertoires were released. The samples were drawn from two sources: the first 160 participants of the ongoing ImmuneRACE study, and approximately 1,300 subjects contributed by 6 global collaborators. Sample metadata almost always included a de-identified subject ID, COVID-19 status, age in years and sex. HLA class I and class II types, where available, came from metadata supplied by the sample provider rather than from assay-based typing.

The collaborating institutions used their own protocols to collect whole blood in K2EDTA tubes. For TCRbeta analysis, collaborators shipped samples as frozen whole blood, isolated PBMCs, or DNA extracted from either of those sample types. This clone was seen a single time. No antigen is known for it. No base-level quality is on record; no much larger clone is a single base apart. Ends trimmed: V by 2 bases, J by 10 bases; bases unmatched to a gene: 9. From the germline V gene, CDR1 is SNHLY and CDR2 is FYNNEI. The CDR3 spans 15 residues, from the cysteine through the phenylalanine. Just the 45-base CDR3 DNA is kept, in frame starting at base 1. The immunoSEQ Assay, a bias-controlled multiplex PCR, was used to amplify TCRbeta CDR3 regions from genomic DNA. As for how the authors treated the data: Nucleated cell counts per sample were estimated from amplification of reference gene primers within the assay. Sequence reads were collapsed and filtered to measure the absolute abundance of every unique TCRbeta CDR3 rearrangement. Productive Simpson clonality was computed per sample as the square root of Simpson's diversity index over productive rearrangements. TCRdb holds this immuneACCESS table with in-frame rearrangements only. Some clones are missing; in checked studies, unresolved V genes explain under half, and the rest has no known cause. The V and J calls and clone size come from that table; D and trimming were worked out from the DNA. For this sample the table gives about 140,000 clones, of which 88% were detected only once. The ten biggest clones cover roughly a tenth of the sample.

Overall study results and their limits: The quantity of clinical and demographic metadata differed by source and by participant and was supplied without curation.

The chain is encoded by TRBV2 joined to TRBJ1-4; the central 8 bases match TRBD1. This TCR derives from a man between 60 and 70 years old with active or convalescent COVID-19. The sequenced sample consisted of peripheral blood. For the CDR3, the sequence is CASSERGQGAPKLFF. The base sequence is TGTGCCAGCAGTGAACGGGGCCAGGGGGCGCCAAAACTGTTTTTT.